Sequencing of this TCR beta chain was carried out in a study of blood T cell repertoires in COVID-19. V lost 1 base and J lost 1, with 13 bases in between. Germline CDR1 and CDR2: SGHAT and FQNNGV. The CDR3 length is 16 residues. As handled by the study authors: By means of reference gene primer amplification, nucleated cell counts were estimated. Method: immunoSEQ multiplex PCR; TCRdb's copy keeps in-frame clones and lacks some. The V and J calls and clone size are taken from that table; D and trimming were inferred from the DNA. The sample includes roughly 240,000 clones, over 75% seen only once; the top ten take 9.1%. Adults between roughly 18 and 90 years of age took part from under 30 US areas. Cohort placement rested on clinical history that participants reported themselves.

The origin of this receptor is a woman in her forties or fifties with acute COVID-19. Sequenced sample: PBMCs or T cells enriched from blood (not recorded which). The V and J genes are TRBV11-2 and TRBJ1-1; unclear D gene. CDR3 nucleotides: TGTGCCAGCAGCTTAGCGGGCTTTCGGGGGAACACTGAAGCTTTCTTT. Protein sequence: CASSLAGFRGNTEAFF.